Following are 10 T cell receptor beta chains from one sample sequenced in a study of T cells in Graves' hyperthyroidism and ophthalmopathy. From RNA transcripts, TCR beta CDR3 regions were amplified. Researchers ran a first-round RT-PCR on the TCR CDR3 using the HTBI primer set. TCRdb used MiXCR to reprocess the multiplex PCR reads, holding one entry per CDR3 protein. This sample has 610,000 or so distinct CDR3 sequences, with approximately 44% found just once. Sequenced: peripheral blood or thyroid tissue (not recorded which). The receptors were sampled from a woman younger than 30 with Graves' hyperthyroidism.

The rearrangement uses TRBV7-2 and TRBJ2-5, with 8 bases lining up with TRBD1. Trimming cost V 9 bases and J 4 bases; bases outside gene matches: 13. Germline-derived CDR1 and CDR2 are SGHTA and FQGNSA. This CDR3 contains 15 residues. CDR3 DNA sequence: TGTGCCAGTAGTCTGGTGGCAGGGGGCTTAGAGACCCAGTACTTC. Its protein is CASSLVAGGLETQYF.

This clonotype was seen repeatedly, ten times or more. The CDR3 DNA sequence: TGTGCCAGCAGCTTAACTAGCGGCTCCTACGAGCAGTACTTC. Translating gives CASSLTSGSYEQYF. The J gene is TRBJ2-7, the V gene TRBV11-2; 8 nucleotides align to TRBD2. The length of the CDR3 is 14 residues. Germline CDR1 is SGHAT and CDR2 is FQNNGV. V lost 2 bases and J lost 0; bases outside the gene matches: 0.

Of note for this clonotype: This could be a read error, since a much larger clone is one nucleotide away. The chain employs TRBV2 and TRBJ2-3; 12 bases are shared with TRBD2. Germline trimming cut 6 bases from V and 4 bases from J; bases unmatched to any gene: 2. Per the germline V gene, CDR1 is SNHLY and CDR2 is FYNNEI. The CDR3 runs to 14 residues. CDR3 protein: CASRGTSGPDTQYF. In DNA, the CDR3 is TGTGCCAGCAGGGGGACTAGCGGGCCAGATACGCAGTATTTT.

Notes on this clonotype: One junction end does not reproduce the germline sequence, and a read error may be involved. This rearrangement joins TRBV4-2 to TRBJ2-7; TRBD2 is a possible D gene (5 bases). CDR3 size: 13 residues. From germline, CDR1 is LGHNA and CDR2 YNFKEQ. In DNA, the CDR3 is TGTGCCAGCAGCCAAGCGGTCACCGGGGAGCTGTACTTC. Translated: CASSQAVTGELYF.

The sample holds many counts of this clonotype. The rearrangement links TRBV6-5 to TRBJ2-7; D ambiguous. The CDR3 extends over 14 amino acids. V was shortened by 2 bases and J by 4 bases, with 12 bases between the two germline ends. Germline-derived CDR1 and CDR2 are MNHEY and SVGAGI. The CDR3, as DNA: TGTGCCAGCAGTTACGGAGTCAGTCGATACGAGCAGTACTTC. Translated, it gives CASSYGVSRYEQYF.

This clonotype was counted many times. This chain links TRBV19 with TRBJ1-5; tentative D call: TRBD1 (6 bases). The CDR3 length is 15 residues. Germline V CDR1 and CDR2: LNHDA, SQIVND (reference sequence). The V end was cut by 2 bases, the J end by 2 bases, with 10 bases between. The CDR3 nucleotides read TGTGCCAGTAGTATACAGGGGTGGGGCAATCAGCCCCAGCATTTT. Its translation: CASSIQGWGNQPQHF.

V and J are TRBV7-2 and TRBJ2-5, with D tentatively TRBD1 (6 bases). Trimming removed 6 bases from V and 7 bases from J, with 15 bases in between. Germline loops: CDR1 SGHTA, CDR2 FQGNSA. This CDR3 is 13 amino acids long. CDR3 region: CASSYPQGRTQYF. The CDR3 DNA follows: TGTGCCAGCAGTTACCCACAGGGCCGGACCCAGTACTTC.

The V call is TRBV5-1, the J call TRBJ2-7, with 11 positions matching TRBD1. CDR1 SGHRS and CDR2 YFSETQ come from the germline V gene. V shed 3 bases and J 5 bases; nucleotides not matched to a gene: 7. This CDR3 has 15 residues. CDR3 nucleotides: TGCGCCAGCAGCTCTGCAGGGACAGGGGGTAACGAGCAGTACTTC. Translation gives CASSSAGTGGNEQYF.

The chain uses TRBV10-3 and TRBJ1-2; D might be TRBD1 (6 bases). Germline CDR1 reads ENHRY; CDR2 reads SYGVKD. This CDR3 has 12 amino acids. V lost 6 bases to trimming and J lost 3 bases, with 8 bases between them. The CDR3 reads CAIRRGDYGYTF. In DNA, the CDR3 is TGTGCCATCAGGAGGGGGGACTATGGCTACACCTTC.

Turning to this clonotype: Because the CDR3 is missing its conserved closing phenylalanine or tryptophan, this is likely a read error. Because the CDR3's place on the DNA is in doubt, the DNA is left out and the CDR3 is given as listed by TCRdb. The rearrangement links TRBV13 to TRBJ2-2; the table's TRBD1 call for D was not verified on the DNA. CDR1 and CDR2 (germline): PRHDT, FYEKMQ (reference sequence). The CDR3 has 8 amino acids, counting both end residues. CDR3: CASSLRGS.